The 10 T cell receptor beta chains presented below share a single source sample, sequenced in a study of vaccination effects on CD4 cells after COVID-19. Their antigens are not known. After expansion with viral peptide pools in the ViraFEST assay, antigen-specific CD4+ T cells were sequenced. Scientists isolated CD4+ T cells after an approximately 10-day culture period ended. Infection dated between March and December 2020, before the Alpha, Beta and Delta variants reached the United States. This table comes from immunoSEQ multiplex PCR, and its TCRdb copy is limited to in-frame clones, with some not included. The repertoire has under 70,000 clones, under 80% of them found once; the top ten carry 5.5%. Source: CD4+ T cells from PBMCs cultured with HIV peptides, taken before COVID-19 vaccination. The subset was: HIV-1 Nef peptide pool negative control/reference culture. The receptors stem from a human donor who had a prior SARS-CoV-2 infection.

This chain links TRBV7-2 with TRBJ2-1, with 7 bases that match TRBD2. Germline trimming cut 2 bases from V and 4 bases from J; bases unmatched to any gene: 8. Germline CDR1 reads SGHTA; CDR2 reads FQGNSA. The CDR3 sequence is 16 residues long. In DNA form, the CDR3 reads TGTGCCAGCAGCTTAATTGCGGGAGCGGCTTACAATGAGCAGTTCTTC. Its translation is CASSLIAGAAYNEQFF.

The chain carries TRBV5-4 and TRBJ2-3; a possible D gene is TRBD2 (6 bases). Looked up from germline, CDR1 is SGHNT and CDR2 is YYREEE (reference sequence). V lost 3 bases and J 4 bases, leaving 12 bases between the germline ends. The CDR3 has 14 residues. The CDR3, as DNA: TGTGCCAGCAGCTCTGGGCGGGGAGCAGATACGCAGTATTTT. Protein product: CASSSGRGADTQYF.

This chain uses TRBV12-3 or TRBV12-4 with TRBJ2-7; 7 nucleotides agree with TRBD2. V shed 7 bases, J shed 1 base, and the junction held 4 bases outside the gene matches. This CDR3 contains 13 residues. The CDR3 loop reads CASTGTTSYEQYF. For the CDR3, the DNA is TGTGCCAGCACCGGGACTACTTCCTACGAGCAGTACTTC.

The rearrangement links TRBV9 to TRBJ2-4, with D perhaps matching TRBD2 (6 bases). Trimming shortened V by 0 bases and J by 7 bases, and 11 bases separated the two germline ends. Per the germline V gene, CDR1 is SGDLS and CDR2 is YYNGEE. This CDR3 is built from 14 residues. CDR3 bases: TGTGCCAGCAGCGTAGCGGCCGCGGGGAACATTCAGTACTTC. It yields the protein CASSVAAAGNIQYF.

CDR3 nucleotides: TGTGCCAGCAGTATGACAGGGGGTACTAACTATGGCTACACCTTC. Translating it yields CASSMTGGTNYGYTF. The chain links TRBV2 to TRBJ1-2, with TRBD1 identical over 9 bases. The CDR3 consists of 15 residues. Germline CDR1 is SNHLY and CDR2 is FYNNEI. The V gene end was trimmed by 5 bases and the J gene end by 0 bases; junction bases not matched to a gene: 4.

The chain links TRBV15 to TRBJ1-4; perhaps TRBD1 as D (5 bases). Trimming took 4 bases from V and 0 from J, leaving 9 bases between them. The CDR3 has 15 amino acids. From germline, CDR1 is LNHNV and CDR2 YYDKDF (reference sequence). CDR3 sequence reads: CATSTEGATNEKLFF. For the CDR3, the DNA is TGTGCCACCAGCACCGAAGGGGCAACTAATGAAAAACTGTTTTTT.

This clone came up a few times. The DNA for the CDR3 is TGTGCCAGCTCACGGGACAGGGCCGGAGATACGCAGTATTTT. Residues: CASSRDRAGDTQYF. The gene calls are TRBV18 and TRBJ2-3; 9 bases are shared with TRBD1. The CDR3 covers 14 residues. Germline lookup yields CDR1 KGHSH and CDR2 LQKENI. V lost 4 bases, J lost 5 bases, and 4 bases stayed unmatched. The full variable domain, completed using reference TRBV18 and TRBJ2-3, is NAGVMQNPRHLVRRRGQEARLRCSPMKGHSHVYWYRQLPEEGLKFMVYLQKENIIDESGMPKERFSAEFPKEGPSILRIQQVVRGDSAAYFCASSRDRAGDTQYFGPGTRLTVL.

This clone was observed a handful of times. This chain links TRBV6-2 or TRBV6-3 with TRBJ1-2; D possibly corresponds to TRBD1 (6 bases). V lost 5 bases and J 5 bases, leaving 9 bases between the germline ends. The CDR3 length is 12 residues. Germline lookup yields CDR1 MNHEY and CDR2 SVGEGT. CDR3 residues: CASSRTEYGYTF. CDR3 DNA: TGTGCCAGCAGTCGGACAGAATATGGCTACACCTTC.

The chain links TRBV19 to TRBJ2-7; TRBD2 matches 12 bases. Germline CDR1 LNHDA, CDR2 SQIVND (reference sequence). V gave up 5 bases and J gave up 4 bases; unmatched junction bases: 9. The CDR3 is made up of 16 amino acids. The CDR3 region has the DNA TGTGCCAGTAGTCCTCTTAGGACTAGCGGGACGTACGAGCAGTACTTC. Translated: CASSPLRTSGTYEQYF.

The V gene is TRBV4-1, the J gene TRBJ1-2, with unresolved D. The CDR3 is 16 amino acids. Germline CDR1 and CDR2: MGHRA and YSYEKL. The ends were cut back, 1 base at V and 0 bases at J, with 12 bases in the middle. Written as DNA, the CDR3 is TGCGCCAGCAGCCAAGTCACGCTCGCTACTAACTATGGCTACACCTTC. It encodes CASSQVTLATNYGYTF.